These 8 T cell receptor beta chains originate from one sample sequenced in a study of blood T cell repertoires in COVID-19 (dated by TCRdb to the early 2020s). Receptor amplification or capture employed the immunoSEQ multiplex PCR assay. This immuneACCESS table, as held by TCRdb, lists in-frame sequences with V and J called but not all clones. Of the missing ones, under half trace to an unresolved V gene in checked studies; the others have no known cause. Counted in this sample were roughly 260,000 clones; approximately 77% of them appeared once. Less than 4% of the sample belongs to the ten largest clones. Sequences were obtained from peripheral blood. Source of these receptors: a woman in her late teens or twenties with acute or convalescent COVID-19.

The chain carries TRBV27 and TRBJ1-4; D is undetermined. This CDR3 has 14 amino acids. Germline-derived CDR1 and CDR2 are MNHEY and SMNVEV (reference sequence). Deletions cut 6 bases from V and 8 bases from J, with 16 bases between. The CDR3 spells CASRLTAVREKLFF. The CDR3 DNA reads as TGTGCCAGCAGGCTGACGGCTGTCAGGGAAAAACTGTTTTTT.

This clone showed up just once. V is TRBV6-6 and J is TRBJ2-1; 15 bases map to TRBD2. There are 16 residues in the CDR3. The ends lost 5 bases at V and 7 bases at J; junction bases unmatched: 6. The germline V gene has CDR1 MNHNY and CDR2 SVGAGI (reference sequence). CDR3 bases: TGTGCCAGCAGTCCCTCCGGGACTAGCGGGAGGAATGAGCAGTTCTTC. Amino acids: CASSPSGTSGRNEQFF.

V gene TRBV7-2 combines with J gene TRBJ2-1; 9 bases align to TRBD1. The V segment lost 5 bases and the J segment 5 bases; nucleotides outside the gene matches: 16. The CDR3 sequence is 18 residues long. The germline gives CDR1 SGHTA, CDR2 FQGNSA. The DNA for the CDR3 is TGTGCCAGCAGCCTCCAGCCCCCCGGACAGGGGACCCACAATGAGCAGTTCTTC. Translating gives CASSLQPPGQGTHNEQFF.

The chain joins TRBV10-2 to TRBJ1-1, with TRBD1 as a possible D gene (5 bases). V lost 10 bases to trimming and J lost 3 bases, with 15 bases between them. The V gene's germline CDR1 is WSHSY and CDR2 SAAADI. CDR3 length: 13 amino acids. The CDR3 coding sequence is TGCGCCACGAAGGGGTACCTGGACACTGAAGCTTTCTTT. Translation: CATKGYLDTEAFF.

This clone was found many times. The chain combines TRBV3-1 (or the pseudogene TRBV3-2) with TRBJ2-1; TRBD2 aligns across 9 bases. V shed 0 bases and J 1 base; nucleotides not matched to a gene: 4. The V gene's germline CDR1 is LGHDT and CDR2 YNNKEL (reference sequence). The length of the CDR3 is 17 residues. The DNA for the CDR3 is TGTGCCAGCAGCCAAGAGTCCCTAGCGGGATCCTACAATGAGCAGTTCTTC. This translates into CASSQESLAGSYNEQFF.

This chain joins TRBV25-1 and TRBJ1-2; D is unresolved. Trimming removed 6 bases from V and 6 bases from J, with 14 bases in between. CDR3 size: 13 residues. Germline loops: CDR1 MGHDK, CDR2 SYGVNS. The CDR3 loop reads CASSPWQIDGYTF. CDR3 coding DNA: TGTGCCAGCAGCCCATGGCAGATCGATGGCTACACCTTC.

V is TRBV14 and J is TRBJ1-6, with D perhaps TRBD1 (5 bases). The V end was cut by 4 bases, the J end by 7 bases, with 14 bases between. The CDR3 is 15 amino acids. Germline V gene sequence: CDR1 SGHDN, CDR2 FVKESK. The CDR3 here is CASSPAGPGNSPLHF. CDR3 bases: TGTGCCAGCAGCCCTGCCGGGCCAGGGAATTCACCCCTCCACTTT.

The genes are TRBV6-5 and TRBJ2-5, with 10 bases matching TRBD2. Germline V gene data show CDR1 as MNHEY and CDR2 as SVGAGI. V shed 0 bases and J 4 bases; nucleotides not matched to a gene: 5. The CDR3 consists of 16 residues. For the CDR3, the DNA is TGTGCCAGCAGTTACTCTAGACTAGCGGGCCGAGAGACCCAGTACTTC. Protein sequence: CASSYSRLAGRETQYF.